One sample yielded the 27 T cell receptor beta chains listed below, sequenced in a study of shared clonotypes between healthy human individuals. The assay was immunoSEQ multiplex PCR, and TCRdb's table has in-frame clones only and misses some. The sample gives some 2 million clones, 85% to 95% of which show up once; 0.13% is in the top ten. Sample: naive CD4+ T cells sorted from blood. The subset is: CD45RA+ positively selected. Every receptor here comes from a man aged 18 to 35 in good health.

The V and J genes are TRBV7-9 and TRBJ1-5; D remains unclear. Trimming took off 2 bases at V and 7 bases at J, with 18 bases between the two ends. Germline CDR1 is SEHNR and CDR2 is FQNEAQ (reference sequence). The CDR3 totals 16 residues. CDR3 protein: CASSLISALVPQPQHF. In nucleotides, the CDR3 is TGTGCCAGCAGCTTAATATCGGCCCTCGTACCACAGCCCCAGCATTTT.

The chain uses TRBV10-3 and TRBJ2-5, with a tentative D call TRBD1 (6 bases). CDR1 is ENHRY and CDR2 is SYGVKD in the germline V gene. The V end was cut by 0 bases, the J end by 5 bases, with 10 bases between. The CDR3 has 14 residues. The CDR3 DNA follows: TGTGCCATCAGTGAGTCGGGGGCTAGGGAGACCCAGTACTTC. This sequence encodes CAISESGARETQYF.

This clone was detected once. The V and J genes are TRBV7-2 and TRBJ2-1; D unresolved. Per germline, CDR1 SGHTA and CDR2 FQGNSA. The CDR3 has 13 amino acids. V was shortened by 0 bases and J by 4 bases, with 4 bases between the two germline ends. The CDR3 DNA reads TGTGCCAGCAGCTTAGCACAGTACAATGAGCAGTTCTTC. Amino acids: CASSLAQYNEQFF.

This chain uses TRBV6-5 with TRBJ1-6; D unclear. The CDR3 length is 13 residues. The germline V and J ends were trimmed by 4 bases and 9 bases, with 10 bases remaining between them. CDR1 and CDR2 from the germline V gene are MNHEY and SVGAGI. The CDR3 DNA sequence: TGTGCCAGCAGTTCTGTCTCCAGTTCACCCCTCCACTTT. It encodes CASSSVSSSPLHF.

The chain links TRBV5-1 to TRBJ2-5, with D uncertain. The CDR3 covers 14 residues. The germline gives CDR1 SGHRS, CDR2 YFSETQ. With 0 bases removed from V and 2 bases from J, the gap between germline ends came to 8 bases. The CDR3 nucleotides are TGCGCCAGCAGCTTGGGAAAGAAACAAGAGACCCAGTACTTC. Encoded protein: CASSLGKKQETQYF.

The gene calls are TRBV6-7 and TRBJ1-2; 7 positions match TRBD1. TRBV6-7 is placed among ORFs of uncertain function. The trim removed 10 bases at V and 8 bases at J, leaving 10 bases unmatched. CDR3 size: 12 residues. The CDR3 sequence is CATQPTGMGYTF. CDR3 in DNA: TGTGCCACCCAACCGACAGGGATGGGCTACACCTTC.

The rearrangement links TRBV19 to TRBJ2-1, with 8 bases that match TRBD2. CDR1 is LNHDA and CDR2 is SQIVND in the germline V gene (reference sequence). This CDR3 region has 18 residues. Trimming took 9 bases from V and 0 from J; bases not matched to a gene: 16. The CDR3 sequence is CASPNSGAAQFSYNEQFF. CDR3 sequence (DNA): TGTGCCAGCCCTAATAGCGGGGCGGCCCAATTCTCCTACAATGAGCAGTTCTTC. Looking up the rest from reference TRBV19 and TRBJ2-1 gives the full variable domain: DGGITQSPKYLFRKEGQNVTLSCEQNLNHDAMYWYRQDPGQGLRLIYYSQIVNDFQKGDIAEGYSVSREKKESFPLTVTSAQKNPTAFYLCASPNSGAAQFSYNEQFFGPGTRLTVL.

The V call is TRBV9, the J call TRBJ2-2; TRBD1 aligns across 9 bases. The trim removed 4 bases at V and 7 bases at J, leaving 8 bases unmatched. The germline gives CDR1 SGDLS, CDR2 YYNGEE. The CDR3 has 15 amino acids. The chain's CDR3 is CASSPRTGVVGELFF. In DNA form, the CDR3 reads TGTGCCAGCAGCCCCCGGACAGGGGTGGTCGGGGAGCTGTTTTTT.

This chain uses TRBV5-4 with TRBJ2-1; a possible D gene is TRBD2 (6 bases). The CDR3 spans 14 residues. Germline-derived CDR1 and CDR2 are SGHNT and YYREEE (reference sequence). V lost 1 base, J lost 7 bases, and 12 bases lay in between. Here the CDR3 reads CASSLTGSRNEQFF. The CDR3 region has the DNA TGTGCCAGCAGCTTGACCGGGAGTAGGAATGAGCAGTTCTTC.

Turning to this clone: Compared with germline, one end of the junction differs, possibly owing to a read error. The CDR3 bases are TGTGCCAGCAGATCGTCAGGTGTCTCTAGACACTATGATTTT. Its protein is CASRSSGVSRHYDF. V usage is TRBV5-4 and J usage is TRBJ2-3; D unresolved. Germline V gene sequence: CDR1 SGHNT, CDR2 YYREEE (reference sequence). The CDR3 totals 14 residues.

The chain links TRBV5-4 to TRBJ1-4, with unresolved D. The CDR3 loop spans 14 amino acids. CDR1 is SGHNT and CDR2 is YYREEE in the germline V gene (reference sequence). Trimming removed 0 bases at V and 4 bases at J, with 7 bases between. The CDR3 is CASSLGVFNEKLFF. In DNA form, the CDR3 reads TGTGCCAGCAGCTTGGGGGTATTTAATGAAAAACTGTTTTTT.

The V gene is TRBV9, the J gene TRBJ2-3, with no clear D. This CDR3 spans 16 amino acids. Germline-derived CDR1 and CDR2 are SGDLS and YYNGEE. Trimming removed 0 bases from V and 0 bases from J, with 11 bases in between. CDR3 amino acids: CASSVGVGPSTDTQYF. CDR3 in DNA: TGTGCCAGCAGCGTAGGGGTAGGGCCTAGCACAGATACGCAGTATTTT. Filled out from reference TRBV9 and TRBJ2-3, the complete variable domain reads DSGVTQTPKHLITATGQRVTLRCSPRSGDLSVYWYQQSLDQGLQFLIQYYNGEERAKGNILERFSAQQFPDLHSELNLSSLELGDSALYFCASSVGVGPSTDTQYFGPGTRLTVL.

The chain links TRBV19 to TRBJ2-5; tentative D call: TRBD2 (5 bases). Per the germline V gene, CDR1 is LNHDA and CDR2 is SQIVND (reference sequence). This CDR3 is built from 15 residues. V was clipped by 4 bases and J by 2 bases, with 14 bases between them. This CDR3 is CASSRRRGPQETQYF. The CDR3 nucleotides read TGTGCCAGTAGTAGGAGGAGAGGACCACAAGAGACCCAGTACTTC.

V usage is TRBV5-6 and J usage is TRBJ1-3; possible D gene TRBD1, 6 bases. The germline V gene encodes CDR1 SGHDT and CDR2 YYEEEE. The CDR3 has 14 residues. V was clipped by 0 bases and J by 4 bases, with 8 bases between them. The CDR3 DNA reads as TGTGCCAGCAGCTTGGCAGGGGAAGGAAACACCATATATTTT. Protein sequence: CASSLAGEGNTIYF.

The J gene is TRBJ1-5, the V gene TRBV7-9; 7 nucleotides agree with TRBD1. CDR1 is SEHNR, CDR2 FQNEAQ, per germline (reference sequence). The CDR3 has 15 amino acids. J was trimmed by 6 bases and V by 5 bases; bases with no gene match: 10. In nucleotides, the CDR3 is TGTGCCAGCAGCCCGCCTCGGAGGGGGCTTCAGCCCCAGCATTTT. As protein: CASSPPRRGLQPQHF.

In regard to this clone: In the same sample, other DNA sequences code for this CDR3. The chain links TRBV10-3 to TRBJ2-2; 7 bases match TRBD1. CDR1 ENHRY and CDR2 SYGVKD come from the germline V gene. After removal of 10 bases from V and 1 base from J, the junction contained 3 bases not matched to a gene. The CDR3 is 13 residues long. This chain's CDR3 is CATRTGNTGELFF. CDR3 nucleotide sequence: TGTGCCACCCGGACAGGGAACACCGGGGAGCTGTTTTTT.

The rearrangement uses TRBV6-1 and TRBJ2-5, with D perhaps TRBD2 (5 bases). This CDR3 is 15 amino acids long. Trimming removed 7 bases at V and 5 bases at J, with 20 bases between. The germline gives CDR1 MNHNS, CDR2 SASEGT. CDR3 sequence: CASTWATGTTETQYF. CDR3 nucleotide sequence: TGTGCCAGCACTTGGGCAACGGGAACTACGGAGACCCAGTACTTC.

The CDR3 region has the DNA TGCGCCAGCAGCCATAATGTCAATCAGCCCCAGCATTTT. It encodes CASSHNVNQPQHF. The V call is TRBV5-1, the J call TRBJ1-5; no definite D call. Germline-derived CDR1 and CDR2 are SGHRS and YFSETQ. Trimming took off 4 bases at V and 3 bases at J, with 8 bases between the two ends. This CDR3 spans 13 amino acids.

Details on this clone: One junction end disagrees with the germline gene, perhaps due to a read error. J is TRBJ2-5 and V is TRBV7-7, with D uncertain. This CDR3 spans 13 amino acids. CDR1 is SSHAT, CDR2 FNYEAQ, per germline (reference sequence). As DNA, the CDR3 is TGTGCTAGCAGCGCCGGACGTTCGGAGACCCAGTACTTC. Protein: CASSAGRSETQYF.

This chain connects TRBV5-1 to TRBJ1-2, with D tentatively TRBD1 (5 bases). CDR3 size: 14 residues. Trimming stripped 1 base from V and 6 bases from J, with 13 bases between. CDR1 is SGHRS and CDR2 is YFSETQ in the germline V gene. The CDR3 protein is CASSLISPGDGYTF. The CDR3 region has the DNA TGCGCCAGCAGCTTGATCTCTCCGGGGGATGGCTACACCTTC.

V is TRBV4-3 and J is TRBJ1-2; D is possibly TRBD1 (6 bases). Deletions cut 0 bases from V and 3 bases from J, with 20 bases between. CDR1 LGHNA and CDR2 YSLEER come from the germline V gene. This CDR3 has 18 amino acids. The CDR3 coding sequence is TGCGCCAGCAGCCAAGATGTTGGATCCGTCAGGGGCCACTATGGCTACACCTTC. Its protein product is CASSQDVGSVRGHYGYTF.

The J gene is TRBJ2-5, the V gene TRBV4-1; D uncertain. This CDR3 comprises 14 residues. V lost 3 bases and J lost 0, with 8 bases in between. Per germline, CDR1 MGHRA and CDR2 YSYEKL. The CDR3: CASSQEEYQETQYF. The CDR3 DNA reads as TGCGCCAGCAGCCAGGAAGAGTACCAAGAGACCCAGTACTTC.

This chain joins TRBV10-3 and TRBJ2-7, with 10 positions matching TRBD1. The CDR3 runs to 13 residues. Germline assignment: CDR1 ENHRY and CDR2 SYGVKD. V lost 8 bases to trimming and J lost 4 bases; unmatched junction nucleotides: 5. The CDR3 DNA reads TGTGCCATCGGAGGGACAGGGGCGTACGAGCAGTACTTC. Its translation: CAIGGTGAYEQYF.

The chain has TRBV18 and TRBJ1-1; tentatively, D is TRBD1 (6 bases). Germline V CDR1 and CDR2: KGHSH, LQKENI. With 2 bases removed from V and 6 bases from J, the gap between germline ends came to 13 bases. This CDR3 spans 14 amino acids. The CDR3 is CASSPTGQSPEAFF. The CDR3, as DNA: TGTGCCAGCTCACCAACTGGACAGTCCCCTGAAGCTTTCTTT.

The V and J genes are TRBV2 and TRBJ2-1; D not certain. Germline V gives CDR1 SNHLY, CDR2 FYNNEI. The CDR3 spans 15 residues. V was clipped by 1 base and J by 6 bases, with 13 bases between them. CDR3 in amino acids: CASSEGYVSGNEQFF. In nucleotides, the CDR3 is TGTGCCAGCAGTGAAGGGTACGTCTCGGGCAATGAGCAGTTCTTC.

The chain joins TRBV10-3 to TRBJ2-7, with 9 nucleotides matching TRBD1. V lost 6 bases to trimming and J lost 6 bases; unmatched junction nucleotides: 6. The CDR3 covers 13 residues. Germline V gives CDR1 ENHRY, CDR2 SYGVKD. CDR3 protein: CAISHGQGPEQYF. DNA for the CDR3: TGTGCCATCAGCCACGGACAGGGGCCCGAGCAGTACTTC.

This clone was observed a single time. The chain uses TRBV6-6 and TRBJ1-1; D is ambiguous. CDR3 length: 13 residues. Germline lookup yields CDR1 MNHNY and CDR2 SVGAGI (reference sequence). Trimming took 5 bases from V and 0 from J, leaving 7 bases between them. CDR3 bases: TGTGCCAGCAGTCAATTAATGAACACTGAAGCTTTCTTT. Translated: CASSQLMNTEAFF.